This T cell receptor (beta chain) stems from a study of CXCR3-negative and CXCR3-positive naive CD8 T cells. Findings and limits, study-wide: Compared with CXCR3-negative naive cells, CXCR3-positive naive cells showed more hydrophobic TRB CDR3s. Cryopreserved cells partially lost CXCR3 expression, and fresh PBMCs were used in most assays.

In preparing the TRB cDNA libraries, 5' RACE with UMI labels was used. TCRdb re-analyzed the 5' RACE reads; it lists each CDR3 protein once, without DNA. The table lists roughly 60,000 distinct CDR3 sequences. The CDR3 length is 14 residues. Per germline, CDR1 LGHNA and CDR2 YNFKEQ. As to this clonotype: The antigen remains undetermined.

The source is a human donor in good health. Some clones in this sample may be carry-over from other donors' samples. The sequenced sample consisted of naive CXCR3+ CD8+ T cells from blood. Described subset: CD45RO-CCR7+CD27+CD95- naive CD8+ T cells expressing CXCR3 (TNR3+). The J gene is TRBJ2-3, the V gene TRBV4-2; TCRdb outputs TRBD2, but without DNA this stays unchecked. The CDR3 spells CASSRGLETDTQYF.